The clone carrying this T cell receptor (beta chain) was seen just once. Its antigen is currently unknown. The CDR3 is 24 amino acids. Germline assignment: CDR1 PRHDT and CDR2 FYEKMQ (reference sequence). The ends lost 3 bases at V and 0 bases at J; junction bases unmatched: 26. The entry originates in a study of cytomegalovirus exposure and HLA in healthy donors. Study findings and constraints: Most of the CMV-associated TCR beta chains (in a later analysis) appeared to be HLA-restricted. In the analysis, some V segments, TRBV6-2 and TRBV6-3 included, were excluded as indistinguishable. Trimming of TCR beta V- and J-genes showed a link, identified in a later analysis, to a missense DCLRE1C variant.

Primers for the PCR totalled 60 Vbeta and 13 Jbeta. Sequencing used immunoSEQ multiplex PCR; TCRdb keeps in-frame clones, though not all of them. Among some 170,000 clones listed, around three quarters were seen once. Although they were nominally healthy when sampled, donors likely had unrecorded immune exposures. This chain links TRBV13 with TRBJ2-6; 7 bases line up with TRBD2. Sequencing input: PBMCs. The clonotype originates from a woman aged 40 to 55 in good health and CMV-seronegative. Here the CDR3 reads CASSFEISLGGTGTETSGANVLTF. CDR3 nucleotide sequence: TGTGCCAGCAGCTTCGAAATATCTTTGGGGGGGACCGGGACGGAGACCTCTGGGGCCAACGTCCTGACTTTC. Full variable domain (rest looked up from reference TRBV13 and TRBJ2-6): AAGVIQSPRHLIKEKRETATLKCYPIPRHDTVYWYQQGPGQDPQFLISFYEKMQSDKGSIPDRFSAQQFSDYHSELNMSSLELGDSALYFCASSFEISLGGTGTETSGANVLTFGAGSRLTVL.